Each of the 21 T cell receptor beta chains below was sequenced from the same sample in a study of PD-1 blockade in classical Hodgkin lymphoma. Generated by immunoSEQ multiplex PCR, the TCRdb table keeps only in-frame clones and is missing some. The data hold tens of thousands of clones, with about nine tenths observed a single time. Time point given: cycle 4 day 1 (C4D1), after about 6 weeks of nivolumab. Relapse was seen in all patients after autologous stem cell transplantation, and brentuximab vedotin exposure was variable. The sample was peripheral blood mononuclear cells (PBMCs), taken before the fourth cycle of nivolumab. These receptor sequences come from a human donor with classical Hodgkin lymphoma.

CDR3 region: CASSLLQSNYGYTF. CDR3 in DNA: TGCGCCAGCAGCCTACTACAGTCGAACTATGGCTACACCTTC. This chain uses TRBV5-1 with TRBJ1-2; the D is unclear. CDR1 SGHRS and CDR2 YFSETQ come from the germline V gene. This CDR3 comprises 14 residues. Deletions cut 4 bases from V and 2 bases from J, with 12 bases between. The complete variable domain, with remaining parts taken from reference TRBV5-1 and TRBJ1-2, reads KAGVTQTPRYLIKTRGQQVTLSCSPISGHRSVSWYQQTPGQGLQFLFEYFSETQRNKGNFPGRFSGRQFSNSRSEMNVSTLELGDSALYLCASSLLQSNYGYTFGSGTRLTVV.

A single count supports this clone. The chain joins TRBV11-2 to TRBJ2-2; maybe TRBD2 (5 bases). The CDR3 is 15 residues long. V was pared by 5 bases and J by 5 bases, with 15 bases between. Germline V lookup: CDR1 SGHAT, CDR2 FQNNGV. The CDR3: CASSPRAGGTGELFF. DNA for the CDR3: TGTGCCAGCAGCCCTAGGGCGGGCGGGACCGGGGAGCTGTTTTTT. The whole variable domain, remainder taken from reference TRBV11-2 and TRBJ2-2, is EAGVAQSPRYKIIEKRQSVAFWCNPISGHATLYWYQQILGQGPKLLIQFQNNGVVDDSQLPKDRFSAERLKGVDSTLKIQPAKLEDSAVYLCASSPRAGGTGELFFGEGSRLTVL.

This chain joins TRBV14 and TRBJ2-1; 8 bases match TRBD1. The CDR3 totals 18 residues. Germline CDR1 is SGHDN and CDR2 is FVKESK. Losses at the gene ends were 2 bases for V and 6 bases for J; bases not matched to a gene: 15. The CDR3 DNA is TGTGCCAGCAGCCAAAGCAGACAGAACAGGGGGAAAAGCAATGAGCAGTTCTTC. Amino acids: CASSQSRQNRGKSNEQFF.

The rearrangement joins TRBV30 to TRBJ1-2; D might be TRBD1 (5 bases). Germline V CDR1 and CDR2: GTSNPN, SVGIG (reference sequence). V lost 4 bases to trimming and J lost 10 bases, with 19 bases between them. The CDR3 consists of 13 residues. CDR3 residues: CAWTITGQGVYTF. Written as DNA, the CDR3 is TGTGCCTGGACCATTACGGGTCAGGGAGTCTACACCTTC.

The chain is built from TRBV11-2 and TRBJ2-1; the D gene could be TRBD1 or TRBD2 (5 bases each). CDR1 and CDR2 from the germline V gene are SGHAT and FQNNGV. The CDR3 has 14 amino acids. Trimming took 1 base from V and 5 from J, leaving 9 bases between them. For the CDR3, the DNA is TGTGCCAGCAGCTTAGTTAGGGGAGACAATGAGCAGTTCTTC. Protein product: CASSLVRGDNEQFF. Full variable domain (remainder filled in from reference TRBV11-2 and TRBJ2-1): EAGVAQSPRYKIIEKRQSVAFWCNPISGHATLYWYQQILGQGPKLLIQFQNNGVVDDSQLPKDRFSAERLKGVDSTLKIQPAKLEDSAVYLCASSLVRGDNEQFFGPGTRLTVL.

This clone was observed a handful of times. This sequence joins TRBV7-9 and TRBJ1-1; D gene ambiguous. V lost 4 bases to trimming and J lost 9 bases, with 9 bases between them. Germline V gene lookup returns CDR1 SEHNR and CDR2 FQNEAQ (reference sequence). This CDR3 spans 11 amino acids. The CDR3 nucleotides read TGTGCCAGCAGCTCCCAGATTAAAGCTTTCTTT. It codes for CASSSQIKAFF.

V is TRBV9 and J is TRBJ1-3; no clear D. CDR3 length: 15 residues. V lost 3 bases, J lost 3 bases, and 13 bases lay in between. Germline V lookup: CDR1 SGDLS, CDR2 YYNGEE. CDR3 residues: CASSAQDKIGNTIYF. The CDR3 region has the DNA TGTGCCAGCAGCGCCCAGGATAAGATTGGAAACACCATATATTTT. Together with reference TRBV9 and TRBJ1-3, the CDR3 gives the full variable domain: DSGVTQTPKHLITATGQRVTLRCSPRSGDLSVYWYQQSLDQGLQFLIQYYNGEERAKGNILERFSAQQFPDLHSELNLSSLELGDSALYFCASSAQDKIGNTIYFGEGSWLTVV.

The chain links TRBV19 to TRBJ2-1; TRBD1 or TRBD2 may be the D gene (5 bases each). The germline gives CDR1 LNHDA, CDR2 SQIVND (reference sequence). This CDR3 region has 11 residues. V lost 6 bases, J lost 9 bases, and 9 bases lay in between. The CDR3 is CASRSGPEQFF. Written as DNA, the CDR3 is TGTGCCAGTAGATCGGGGCCTGAGCAGTTCTTC.

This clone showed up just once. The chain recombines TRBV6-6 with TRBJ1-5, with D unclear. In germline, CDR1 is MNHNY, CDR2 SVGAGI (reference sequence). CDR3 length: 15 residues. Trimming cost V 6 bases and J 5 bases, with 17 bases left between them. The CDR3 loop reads CASSRAGITDQPQHF. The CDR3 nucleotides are TGTGCCAGCAGCCGAGCCGGGATCACAGATCAGCCCCAGCATTTT.

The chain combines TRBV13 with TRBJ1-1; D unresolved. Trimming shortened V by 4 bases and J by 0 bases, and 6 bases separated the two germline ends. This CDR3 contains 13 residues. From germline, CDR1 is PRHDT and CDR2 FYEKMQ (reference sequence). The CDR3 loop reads CASSSQMNTEAFF. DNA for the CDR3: TGTGCCAGCAGCTCTCAGATGAACACTGAAGCTTTCTTT.

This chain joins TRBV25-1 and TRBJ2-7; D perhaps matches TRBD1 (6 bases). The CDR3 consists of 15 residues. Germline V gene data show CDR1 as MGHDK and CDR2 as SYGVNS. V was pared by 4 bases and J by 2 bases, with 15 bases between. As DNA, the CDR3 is TGTGCCAGCAGTGGACTACAGGGACCACCCTACGAGCAGTACTTC. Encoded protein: CASSGLQGPPYEQYF.

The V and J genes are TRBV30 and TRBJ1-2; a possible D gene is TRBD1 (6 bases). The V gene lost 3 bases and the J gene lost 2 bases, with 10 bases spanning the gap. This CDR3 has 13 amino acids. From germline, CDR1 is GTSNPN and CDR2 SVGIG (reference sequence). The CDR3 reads CAWRDRRNYGYTF. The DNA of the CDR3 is TGTGCCTGGAGAGACAGGAGGAACTATGGCTACACCTTC.

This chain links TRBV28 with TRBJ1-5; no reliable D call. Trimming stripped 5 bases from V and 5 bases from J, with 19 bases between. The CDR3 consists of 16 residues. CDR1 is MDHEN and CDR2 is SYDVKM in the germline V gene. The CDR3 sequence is CASSIFAIFAHQPQHF. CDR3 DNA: TGTGCCAGCAGTATCTTTGCGATATTCGCTCATCAGCCCCAGCATTTT.

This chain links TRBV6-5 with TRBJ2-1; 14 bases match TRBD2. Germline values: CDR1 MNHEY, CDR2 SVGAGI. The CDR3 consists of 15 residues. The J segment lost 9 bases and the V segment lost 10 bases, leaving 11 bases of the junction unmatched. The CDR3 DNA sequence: TGTGCCACCGCACCGACTAGCGGGGGGGTCGGTGAGCAGTTCTTC. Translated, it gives CATAPTSGGVGEQFF.

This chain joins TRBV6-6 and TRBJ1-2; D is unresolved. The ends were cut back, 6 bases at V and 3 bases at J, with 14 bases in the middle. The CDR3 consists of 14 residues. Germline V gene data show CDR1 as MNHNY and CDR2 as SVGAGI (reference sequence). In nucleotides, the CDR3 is TGTGCCAGCAGGCTGGAGGGTGATTACTATGGCTACACCTTC. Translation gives CASRLEGDYYGYTF.

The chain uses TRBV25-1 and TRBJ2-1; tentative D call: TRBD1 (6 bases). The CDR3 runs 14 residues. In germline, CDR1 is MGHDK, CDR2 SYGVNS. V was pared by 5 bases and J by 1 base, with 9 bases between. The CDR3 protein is CASSIQGSYNEQFF. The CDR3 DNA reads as TGTGCCAGCAGTATACAGGGATCCTACAATGAGCAGTTCTTC.

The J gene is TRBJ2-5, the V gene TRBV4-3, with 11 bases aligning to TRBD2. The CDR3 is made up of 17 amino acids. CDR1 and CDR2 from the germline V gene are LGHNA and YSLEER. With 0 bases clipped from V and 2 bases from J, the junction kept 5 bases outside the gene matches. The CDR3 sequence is CASSQEQSSGGQETQYF. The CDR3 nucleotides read TGCGCCAGCAGCCAAGAGCAGTCTAGCGGGGGGCAAGAGACCCAGTACTTC.

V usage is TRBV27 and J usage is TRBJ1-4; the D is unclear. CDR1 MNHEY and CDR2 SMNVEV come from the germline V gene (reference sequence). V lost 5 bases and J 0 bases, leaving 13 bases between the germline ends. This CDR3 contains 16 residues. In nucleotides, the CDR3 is TGTGCCAGCAGTCCCACCCCATACGCAACTAATGAAAAACTGTTTTTT. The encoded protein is CASSPTPYATNEKLFF.

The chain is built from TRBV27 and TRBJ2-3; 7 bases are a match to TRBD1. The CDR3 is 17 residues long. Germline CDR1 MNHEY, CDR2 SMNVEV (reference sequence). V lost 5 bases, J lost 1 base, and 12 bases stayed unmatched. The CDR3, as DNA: TGTGCCAGCAGTCCCACATCGACAGGGCAGGGCACAGATACGCAGTATTTT. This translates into CASSPTSTGQGTDTQYF.

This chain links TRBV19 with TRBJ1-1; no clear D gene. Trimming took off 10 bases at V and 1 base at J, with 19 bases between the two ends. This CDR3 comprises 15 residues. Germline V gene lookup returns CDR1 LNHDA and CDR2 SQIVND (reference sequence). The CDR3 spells CATHSHRAPNTEAFF. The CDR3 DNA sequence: TGTGCCACCCACTCTCACCGCGCCCCGAACACTGAAGCTTTCTTT.

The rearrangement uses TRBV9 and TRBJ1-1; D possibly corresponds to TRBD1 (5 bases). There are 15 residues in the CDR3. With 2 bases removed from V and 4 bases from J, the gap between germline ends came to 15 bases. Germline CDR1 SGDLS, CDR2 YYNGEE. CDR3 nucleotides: TGTGCCAGCAGCGTCGATACAGGCTCCGTCACTGAAGCTTTCTTT. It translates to CASSVDTGSVTEAFF. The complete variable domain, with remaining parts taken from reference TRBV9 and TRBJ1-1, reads DSGVTQTPKHLITATGQRVTLRCSPRSGDLSVYWYQQSLDQGLQFLIQYYNGEERAKGNILERFSAQQFPDLHSELNLSSLELGDSALYFCASSVDTGSVTEAFFGQGTRLTVV.